This TCR beta chain was documented in a study of cytomegalovirus exposure and HLA in healthy donors. Study-wide points: Near-uniform donor sequencing depth was presumed by presence/absence analyses. According to the study, roughly 160 TCR beta chains were cytomegalovirus-associated.

The germline V gene has CDR1 MDHEN and CDR2 SYDVKM. CDR3 length equals 12 residues. V was clipped by 4 bases and J by 10 bases, with 11 bases between them. 60 Vbeta and 13 Jbeta primers were used in PCR. In the authors' methods: About 11 million of 80 million to 85 million unique TCR beta chains were shared, per a later count. This table comes from immunoSEQ multiplex PCR, and its TCRdb copy is limited to in-frame clones, with some not included. V and J calls and clone size follow that table, whereas D and trimming were derived from the DNA. The repertoire includes 150,000 to 200,000 clones, 65% to 80% of them detected once, and 7% sits in the top ten. With regard to this clone: Antigen specificity is unknown.

The sequence was obtained from a woman aged 40 to 50 in good health and CMV-seropositive. The sample consisted of PBMCs. The chain recombines TRBV28 with TRBJ2-1, with D perhaps TRBD1 (5 bases). The CDR3 region has the DNA TGTGCCAGCAGTTCGGCAGGGTACGAGCAGTTCTTC. It yields the protein CASSSAGYEQFF.